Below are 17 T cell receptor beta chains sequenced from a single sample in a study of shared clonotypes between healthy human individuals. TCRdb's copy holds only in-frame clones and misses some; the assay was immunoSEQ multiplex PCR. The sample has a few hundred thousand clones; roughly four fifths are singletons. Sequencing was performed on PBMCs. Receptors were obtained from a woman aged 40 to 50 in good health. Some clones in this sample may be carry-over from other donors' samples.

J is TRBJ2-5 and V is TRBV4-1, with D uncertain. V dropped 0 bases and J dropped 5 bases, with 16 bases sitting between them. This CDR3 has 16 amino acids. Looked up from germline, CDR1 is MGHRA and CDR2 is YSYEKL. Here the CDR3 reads CASSQDRKLEGETQYF. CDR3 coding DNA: TGCGCCAGCAGCCAAGATAGAAAACTCGAAGGGGAGACCCAGTACTTC.

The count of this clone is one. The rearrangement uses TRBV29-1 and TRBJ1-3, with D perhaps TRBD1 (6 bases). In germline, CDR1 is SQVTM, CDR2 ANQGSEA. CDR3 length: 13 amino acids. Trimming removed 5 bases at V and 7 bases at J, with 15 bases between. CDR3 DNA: TGCAGCGTTTCTCAGGACAGAATGAACACCATATATTTT. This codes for CSVSQDRMNTIYF.

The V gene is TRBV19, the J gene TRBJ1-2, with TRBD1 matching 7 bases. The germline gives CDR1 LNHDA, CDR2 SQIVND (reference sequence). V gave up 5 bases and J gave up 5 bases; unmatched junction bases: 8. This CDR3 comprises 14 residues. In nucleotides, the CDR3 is TGTGCCAGTAGTTTAACAGGGGTCGAATATGGCTACACCTTC. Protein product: CASSLTGVEYGYTF. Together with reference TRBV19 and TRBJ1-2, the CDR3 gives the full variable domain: DGGITQSPKYLFRKEGQNVTLSCEQNLNHDAMYWYRQDPGQGLRLIYYSQIVNDFQKGDIAEGYSVSREKKESFPLTVTSAQKNPTAFYLCASSLTGVEYGYTFGSGTRLTVV.

CDR3 loop: CASSLGAGGAYNEQFF. CDR3 DNA: TGTGCCAGCAGTTTGGGGGCGGGAGGGGCCTACAATGAGCAGTTCTTC. The J gene is TRBJ2-1, the V gene TRBV28; 9 bases agree with TRBD2. The CDR3 has 16 residues. V gave up 3 bases and J gave up 2 bases; unmatched junction bases: 5. Germline V gives CDR1 MDHEN, CDR2 SYDVKM.

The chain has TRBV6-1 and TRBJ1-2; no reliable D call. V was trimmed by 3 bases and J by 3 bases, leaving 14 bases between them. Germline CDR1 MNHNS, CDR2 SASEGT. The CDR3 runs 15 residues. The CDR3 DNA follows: TGTGCCAGCAGTGATATTTTCCCGTGGTACTATGGCTACACCTTC. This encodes CASSDIFPWYYGYTF.

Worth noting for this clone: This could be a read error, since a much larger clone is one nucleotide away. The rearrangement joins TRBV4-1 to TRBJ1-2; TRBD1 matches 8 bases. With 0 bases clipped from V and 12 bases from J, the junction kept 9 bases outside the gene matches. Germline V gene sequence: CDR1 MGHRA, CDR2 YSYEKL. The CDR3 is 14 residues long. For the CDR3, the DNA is TGCGCCAGCAGCCAAGATCGGGACAGGTCACGCCACACCTTC. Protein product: CASSQDRDRSRHTF.

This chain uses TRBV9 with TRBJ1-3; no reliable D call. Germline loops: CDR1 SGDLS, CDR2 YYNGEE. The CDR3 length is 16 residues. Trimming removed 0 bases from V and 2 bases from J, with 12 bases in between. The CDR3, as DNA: TGTGCCAGCAGCGTAGACCAGTTAGTCGCTGGAAACACCATATATTTT. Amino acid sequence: CASSVDQLVAGNTIYF.

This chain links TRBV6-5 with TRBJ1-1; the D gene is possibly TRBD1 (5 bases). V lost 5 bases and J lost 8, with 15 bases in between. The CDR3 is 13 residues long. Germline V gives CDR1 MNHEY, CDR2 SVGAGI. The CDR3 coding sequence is TGTGCCAGCAGTGAACCCGGGGCTTTGGAAGCTTTCTTT. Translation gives CASSEPGALEAFF.

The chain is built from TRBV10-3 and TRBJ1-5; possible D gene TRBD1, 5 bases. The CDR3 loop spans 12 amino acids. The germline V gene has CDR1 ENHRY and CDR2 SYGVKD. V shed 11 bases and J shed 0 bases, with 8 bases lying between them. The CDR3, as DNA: TGTGCCGCGGGGCATAGCAATCAGCCCCAGCATTTT. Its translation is CAAGHSNQPQHF.

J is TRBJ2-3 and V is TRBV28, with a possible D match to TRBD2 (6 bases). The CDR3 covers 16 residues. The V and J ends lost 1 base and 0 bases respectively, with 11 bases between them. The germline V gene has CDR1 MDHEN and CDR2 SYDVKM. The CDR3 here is CASSLFTGESTDTQYF. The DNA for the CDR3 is TGTGCCAGCAGTTTATTCACGGGAGAGAGCACAGATACGCAGTATTTT.

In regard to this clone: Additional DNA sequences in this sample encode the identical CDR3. As DNA, the CDR3 is TGCGCCAGCAGCCAAGATCTGGGCCTAGCGGGAGGGAACGAGCAGTACTTC. Its protein is CASSQDLGLAGGNEQYF. This sequence joins TRBV4-3 and TRBJ2-7; 12 nucleotides line up with TRBD2. With V trimmed by 0 bases and J by 5 bases, 8 bases remained unmatched. The V gene's germline CDR1 is LGHNA and CDR2 YSLEER. The CDR3 consists of 17 residues.

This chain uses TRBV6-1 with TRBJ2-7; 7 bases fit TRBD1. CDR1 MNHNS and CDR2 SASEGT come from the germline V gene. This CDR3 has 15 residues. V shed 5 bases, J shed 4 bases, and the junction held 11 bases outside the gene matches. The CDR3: CASSSRQGQGYEQYF. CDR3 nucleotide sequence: TGTGCCAGCAGTTCCCGACAGGGTCAGGGGTACGAGCAGTACTTC.

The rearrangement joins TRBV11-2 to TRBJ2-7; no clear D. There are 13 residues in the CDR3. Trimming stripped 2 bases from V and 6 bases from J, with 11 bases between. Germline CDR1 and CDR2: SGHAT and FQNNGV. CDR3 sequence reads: CASSLKRSGEQYF. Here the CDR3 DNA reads TGTGCCAGCAGCTTAAAGAGGTCTGGCGAGCAGTACTTC.

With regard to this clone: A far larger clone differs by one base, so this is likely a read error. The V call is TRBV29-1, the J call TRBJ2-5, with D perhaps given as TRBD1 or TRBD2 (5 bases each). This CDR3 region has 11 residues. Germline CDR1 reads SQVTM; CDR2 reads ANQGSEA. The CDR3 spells CSVGEQETQHF. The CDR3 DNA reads TGCAGCGTGGGGGAACAAGAGACCCAGCACTTC.

The CDR3 sequence: CASSRDILSYEQYF. The CDR3 nucleotides read TGTGCCAGTAGTAGGGACATTCTCTCCTACGAGCAGTACTTC. The chain has TRBV19 and TRBJ2-7, with D tentatively TRBD1 (6 bases). The CDR3 loop spans 14 amino acids. Trimming removed 4 bases at V and 0 bases at J, with 10 bases between. Per germline, CDR1 LNHDA and CDR2 SQIVND (reference sequence).

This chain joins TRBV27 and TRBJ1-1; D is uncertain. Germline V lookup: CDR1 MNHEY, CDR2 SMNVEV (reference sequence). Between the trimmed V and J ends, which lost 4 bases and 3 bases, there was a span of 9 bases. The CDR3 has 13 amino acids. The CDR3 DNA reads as TGTGCCAGCAGTTATGCTCCCCACACTGAAGCTTTCTTT. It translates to CASSYAPHTEAFF.

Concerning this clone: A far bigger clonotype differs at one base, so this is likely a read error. The CDR3 DNA sequence: TGTGCCAGCAGCTTACGGAGGGAAAAACTGTTTTTT. It yields the protein CASSLRREKLFF. The V and J genes are TRBV11-2 and TRBJ1-4; D is unclear. Germline V gene sequence: CDR1 SGHAT, CDR2 FQNNGV. CDR3 length: 12 residues. With 2 bases removed from V and 8 bases from J, the gap between germline ends came to 6 bases.